The T cell receptor (beta chain) described here comes from a study of cytomegalovirus exposure and HLA in healthy donors. The overall study: The early release's HLA-typed donors yielded some 85 million unique TCRs. General study findings and limits: A later analysis associated under 20,000 TCR beta sequences with HLA alleles at a 0.05 false discovery rate. V- and J-gene trimming in TCR beta was tied to a missense DCLRE1C variant by an analysis performed later.

The PCR employed 60 Vbeta primers together with 13 Jbeta primers. Using immunoSEQ multiplex PCR, the repertoire was profiled, and TCRdb retains in-frame clones only, with some absent. In total, the table holds 100,000 to 150,000 clones. Though probably carrying unrecorded immune exposures, donors were nominally healthy at sampling. The CDR3 runs 16 residues. V lost 1 base, J lost 4 bases, and 14 bases lay in between. Per germline, CDR1 SEHNR and CDR2 FQNEAQ (reference sequence). As concerns this clone: As yet, its antigen is unknown.

Source material: PBMCs. This chain links TRBV7-9 with TRBJ1-5; possible D gene TRBD1, 5 bases. This receptor was obtained from a man aged 18 to 29 in good health and CMV-seronegative. CDR3 bases: TGTGCCAGCAGCTTAGTCATCGACGGACAAAATCAGCCCCAGCATTTT. Translation: CASSLVIDGQNQPQHF.